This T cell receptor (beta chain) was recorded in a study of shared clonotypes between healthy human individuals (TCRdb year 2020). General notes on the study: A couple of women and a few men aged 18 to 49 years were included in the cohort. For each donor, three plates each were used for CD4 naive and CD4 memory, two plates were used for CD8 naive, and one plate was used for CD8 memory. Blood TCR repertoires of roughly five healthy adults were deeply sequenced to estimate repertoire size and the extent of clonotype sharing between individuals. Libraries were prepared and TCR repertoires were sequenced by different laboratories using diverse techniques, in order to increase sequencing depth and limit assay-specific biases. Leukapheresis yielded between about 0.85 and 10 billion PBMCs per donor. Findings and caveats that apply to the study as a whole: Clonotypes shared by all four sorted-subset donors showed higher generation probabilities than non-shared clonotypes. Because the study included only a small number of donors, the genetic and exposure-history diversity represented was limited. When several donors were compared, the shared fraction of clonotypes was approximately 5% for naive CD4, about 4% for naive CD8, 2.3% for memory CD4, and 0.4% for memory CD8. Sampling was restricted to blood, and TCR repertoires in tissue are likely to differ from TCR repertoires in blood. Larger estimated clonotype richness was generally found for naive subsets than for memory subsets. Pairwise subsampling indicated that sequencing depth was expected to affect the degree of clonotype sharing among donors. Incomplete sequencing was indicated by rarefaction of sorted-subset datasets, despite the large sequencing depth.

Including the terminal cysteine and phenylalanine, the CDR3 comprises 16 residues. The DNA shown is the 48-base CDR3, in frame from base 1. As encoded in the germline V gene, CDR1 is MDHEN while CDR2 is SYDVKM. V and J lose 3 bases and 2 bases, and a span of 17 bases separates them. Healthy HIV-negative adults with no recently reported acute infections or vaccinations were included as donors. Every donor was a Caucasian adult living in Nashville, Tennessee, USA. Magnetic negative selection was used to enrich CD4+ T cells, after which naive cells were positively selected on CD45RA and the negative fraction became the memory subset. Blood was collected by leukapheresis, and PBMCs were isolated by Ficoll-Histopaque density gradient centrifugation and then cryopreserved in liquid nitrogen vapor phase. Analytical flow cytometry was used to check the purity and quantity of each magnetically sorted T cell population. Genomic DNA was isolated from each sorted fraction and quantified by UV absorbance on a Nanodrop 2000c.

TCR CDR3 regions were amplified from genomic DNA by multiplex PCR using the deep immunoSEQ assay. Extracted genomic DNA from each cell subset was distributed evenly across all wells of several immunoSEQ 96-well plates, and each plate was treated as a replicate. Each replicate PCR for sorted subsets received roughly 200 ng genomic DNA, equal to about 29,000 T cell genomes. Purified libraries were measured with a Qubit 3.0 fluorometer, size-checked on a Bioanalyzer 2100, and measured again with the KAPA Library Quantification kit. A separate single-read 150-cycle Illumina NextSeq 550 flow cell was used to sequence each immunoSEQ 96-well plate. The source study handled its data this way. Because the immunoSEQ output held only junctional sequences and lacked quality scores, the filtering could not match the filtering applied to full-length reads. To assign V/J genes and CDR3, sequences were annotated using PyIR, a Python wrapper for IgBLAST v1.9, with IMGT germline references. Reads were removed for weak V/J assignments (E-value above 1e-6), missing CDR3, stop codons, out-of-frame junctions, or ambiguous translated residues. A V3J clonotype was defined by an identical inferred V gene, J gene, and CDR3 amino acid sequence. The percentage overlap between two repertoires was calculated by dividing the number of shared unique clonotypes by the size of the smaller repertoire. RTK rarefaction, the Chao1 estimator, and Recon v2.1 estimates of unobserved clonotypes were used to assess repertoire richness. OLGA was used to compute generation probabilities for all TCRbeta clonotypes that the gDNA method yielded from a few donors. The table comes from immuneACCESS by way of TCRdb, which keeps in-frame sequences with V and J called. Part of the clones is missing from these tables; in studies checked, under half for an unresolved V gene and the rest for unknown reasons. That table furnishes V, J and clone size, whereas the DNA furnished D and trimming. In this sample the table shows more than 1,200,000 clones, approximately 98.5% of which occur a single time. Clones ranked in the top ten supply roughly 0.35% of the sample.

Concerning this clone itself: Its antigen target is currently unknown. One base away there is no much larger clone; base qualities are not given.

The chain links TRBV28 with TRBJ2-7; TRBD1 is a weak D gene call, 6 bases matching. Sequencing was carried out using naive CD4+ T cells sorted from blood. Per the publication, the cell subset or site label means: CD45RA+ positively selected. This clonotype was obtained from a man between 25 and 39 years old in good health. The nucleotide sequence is TGTGCCAGCAGTTTCACTCAAGGGGGATCTCCCTACGAGCAGTACTTC. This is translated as CASSFTQGGSPYEQYF.